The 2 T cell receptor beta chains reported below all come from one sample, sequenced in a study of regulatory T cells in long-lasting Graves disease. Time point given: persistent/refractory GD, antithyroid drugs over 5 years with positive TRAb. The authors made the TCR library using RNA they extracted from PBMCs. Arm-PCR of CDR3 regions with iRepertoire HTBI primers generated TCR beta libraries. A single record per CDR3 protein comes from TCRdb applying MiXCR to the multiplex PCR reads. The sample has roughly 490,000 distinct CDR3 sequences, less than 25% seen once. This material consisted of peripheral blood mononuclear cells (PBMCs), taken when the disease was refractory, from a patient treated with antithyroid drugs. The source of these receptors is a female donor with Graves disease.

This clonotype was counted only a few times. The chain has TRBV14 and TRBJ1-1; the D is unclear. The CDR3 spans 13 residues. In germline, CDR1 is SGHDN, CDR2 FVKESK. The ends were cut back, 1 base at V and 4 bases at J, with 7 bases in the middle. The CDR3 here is CASSQGTLTEAFF. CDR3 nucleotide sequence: TGTGCCAGCAGCCAAGGTACGCTCACTGAAGCTTTCTTT.

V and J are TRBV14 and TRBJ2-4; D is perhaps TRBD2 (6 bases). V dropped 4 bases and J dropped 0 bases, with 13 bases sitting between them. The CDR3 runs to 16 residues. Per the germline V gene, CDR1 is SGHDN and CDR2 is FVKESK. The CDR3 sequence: CASSRQMRGAKNIQYF. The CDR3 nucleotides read TGTGCCAGCAGCCGACAAATGCGGGGAGCCAAAAACATTCAGTACTTC.